The rows below give T cell receptor beta chains drawn from one sample of a study of radiation and T cells in renal cell carcinoma. Using immunoSEQ multiplex PCR, the repertoire was profiled, and TCRdb retains in-frame clones only, with some absent. This sample yields roughly 130,000 clones, of which 70% to 90% are seen a single time; about 5.6% belongs to the top ten. The material was blood, obtained from a patient whose treatment included radiotherapy and nephrectomy. The receptors derive from a woman in her 70s with renal cell carcinoma. The conserved cysteine and the conserved F or W are not part of the CDR3 here. Each record gives: V gene, CDR3 protein.

TRBV30,AWRFTGRNTIY
TRBV7-8,ASSLGVGELF
TRBV19,ASSRTGSPYEQY
TRBV30,AWSLSGGYNEQF
TRBV6-5,ASSLRRQGANYEQY
TRBV5-4,ASSLSGGEGEKLF
TRBV4-3,ASSQEAGVNTEAF
TRBV16,ASSQDRGGTEAF
TRBV10-1,ASSESIGYGTEAF
TRBV6-1,ASSATGNSNEKLF
TRBV2,ASSEQGRTEAF
TRBV29-1,SVGTGVYEQY
TRBV9,ASSVSAGRDEKLF
TRBV19,ASSIYRGYYEQY
TRBV19,ASSIGQGVFDEQY
TRBV9,ASSVGRDGSPLH
TRBV30,AGQTGGEGNTIY
TRBV6-5,ASRRTGNYEQY
TRBV5-4,ASNSGGNTGELF
TRBV7-2,ASSHTGQETQY
TRBV29-1,SAEGQGRYNEQF
TRBV4-3,ASSQDPQLTREAF
TRBV2,ASSRTSGFHEQY
TRBV7-3,ASSRIRGSRDTQY
TRBV27,ASSLSGQSSDTQY
TRBV7-6,ASSLGGAGTYNEQF
TRBV10-1,ASGGQSYEQY
TRBV2,ASRGQLNSPLH
TRBV2,ASSEVGRGKSGCT
TRBV5-1,ASSSTSGVYNEQF
TRBV25-1,ASSDGTGSGNTIY
TRBV19,ASSMGRVQETQY
TRBV2,ASRGTGRINEQF
TRBV2,ASSASGTETQY
TRBV19,ASSLGQGAAKNIQY
TRBV11-3,ASSLEDTEAF
TRBV29-1,SVDRTGNEAF
TRBV29-1,SVLTMGRGSTEAF
TRBV10-2,ASSESGGAHGYT
TRBV28,ASTLPGDRHEKLF
TRBV30,AWRAGVSSYNSPLH
TRBV21-1,ASIHRGPVSNYGYT
TRBV6-5,ASRLGGANEKLF
TRBV5-1,ASSEGPNEKLF
TRBV7-2,ASSLATSVTDTQY
TRBV4-3,ASSPQGGLYGYT
TRBV10-2,ASSEGWGGVTDTQY
TRBV6-5,ASRGGSSNGNTIY
TRBV4-1,ASKANRGNLLGGYT
TRBV7-2,ASSLASSYEQY
TRBV5-1,ASSLAQTSYNEQF
TRBV6-5,ASSRGQGYTEAF
TRBV11-3,ASSLNWWDTISPH
TRBV28,ASSPLTFSYEQY
TRBV7-3,ASSLGALDRANTEAF
TRBV9,ASSPRGLNTEAF